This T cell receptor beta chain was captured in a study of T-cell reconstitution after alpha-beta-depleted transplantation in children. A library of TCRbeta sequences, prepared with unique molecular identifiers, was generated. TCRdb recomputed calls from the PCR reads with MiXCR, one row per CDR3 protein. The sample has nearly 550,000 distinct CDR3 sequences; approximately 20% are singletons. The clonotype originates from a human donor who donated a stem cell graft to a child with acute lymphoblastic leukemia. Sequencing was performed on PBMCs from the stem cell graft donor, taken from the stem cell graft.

The CDR3 DNA follows: TGTGCCAGCAGCTTGGGGACCCACGAGACAAAAGAGACCCAGTACTTC. Translation: CASSLGTHETKETQYF. V is TRBV5-5 and J is TRBJ2-5; D gene unclear. The CDR3 runs to 16 residues. The germline V and J ends were trimmed by 0 bases and 3 bases, with 15 bases remaining between them. The germline CDR1 and CDR2 sequences are SGHKS and YYEKEE (reference sequence).